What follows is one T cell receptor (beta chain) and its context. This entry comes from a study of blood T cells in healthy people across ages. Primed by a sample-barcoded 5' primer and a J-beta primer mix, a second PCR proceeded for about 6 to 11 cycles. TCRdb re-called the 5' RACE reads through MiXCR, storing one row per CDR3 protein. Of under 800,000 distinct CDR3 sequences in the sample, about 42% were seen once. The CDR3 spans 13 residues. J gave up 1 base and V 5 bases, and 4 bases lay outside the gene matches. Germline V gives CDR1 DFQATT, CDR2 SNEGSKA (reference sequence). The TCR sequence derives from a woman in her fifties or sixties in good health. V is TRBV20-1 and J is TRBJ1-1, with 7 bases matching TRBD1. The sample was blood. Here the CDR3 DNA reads TGCAGTGCTTCGGGACAGTCGAACACTGAAGCTTTCTTT. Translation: CSASGQSNTEAFF.